The source of this TCR beta chain is a study of OX40 agonist ivuxolimab in advanced cancers. With respect to the entire study: Ivuxolimab was a fully human IgG2 agonistic monoclonal antibody targeting the costimulatory receptor OX40 (CD134). Intravenous ivuxolimab was administered to patients every 2 weeks at six dose levels: 0.01, 0.1, 0.3, 1.5, 3 and 10 mg/kg. Among the roughly 52 dose-escalation patients, some 19 had hepatocellular carcinoma, 15 melanoma, 9 renal cell carcinoma and 9 head and neck cancer. In the dose-escalation cohort, 75% to 85% of patients were male, and the mean age was approximately 60 years with a range of roughly 20 to 80. Prior anti-PD-1, anti-PD-L1 or anti-CTLA-4 therapy was permitted, and checkpoint inhibitors had been received by around 39% of dose-escalation patients. Partial responses occurred in three dose-escalation patients, of whom one had hepatocellular carcinoma and two had cutaneous melanoma. The purpose of peripheral TCRbeta sequencing was to test whether ivuxolimab changed TCR sequence diversity and led to clonal T-cell expansion. The paper covers the monotherapy dose-escalation part of the phase I ivuxolimab trial, which included N ≈ 57 patients. Here is what the overall study found, with its caveats: The antigen specificity of the peripheral T cells that underwent clonal expansion was not determined. At doses of 0.1 to 3.0 mg/kg, clonal expansion of both CD4+ and CD8+ blood T cells was observed from baseline to week 6. Low levels of normalized T-cell clonal expansion were also seen in some nonresponding patients. In partial responders in the 0.1-3.0 mg/kg groups, normalized peripheral clonal expansion was found to be among the lowest, especially among CD8+ T cells. After ivuxolimab, more expanded clones were found on average in CD8+ T cells than in CD4+ T cells.

Genomic DNA was extracted from sorted cells for sequencing of the TCRbeta CDR3 region. The immunoSEQ Assay was used for sequencing of TCRbeta CDR3 regions. As stored in TCRdb, this immuneACCESS dataset retains in-frame rearrangements with V and J assigned. A fraction of the clones does not appear; measured against another copy, unresolved V genes explain less than half of the discrepancy, and the remainder lacks a known reason. Present in this sample are 40,000 or so clones, around four fifths of which were seen just once. Together, the top ten hold approximately 37% of the sample. The trial excluded patients who had a history of autoimmune disease or were on systemic immunosuppression. Peripheral blood for TCR sequencing was collected from all dose cohorts at baseline, on cycle 4 day 1, and on cycle 7 day 1. The samples were drawn from a first-in-human, open-label, multicenter phase I dose-escalation trial of ivuxolimab. Adults with locally advanced or metastatic melanoma, renal cell carcinoma, hepatocellular carcinoma or head and neck squamous cell carcinoma were enrolled in the trial. CD4+ and CD8+ T cells were sorted separately from peripheral blood before TCR sequencing.

Turning to this clone: Its binding antigen is unknown. No much larger clonotype is one base removed from it; base qualities were not supplied.

The cysteine opens and the phenylalanine closes a CDR3 of 14 amino acids. Just CDR3 DNA is preserved here, 42 bases in frame from base 1. V lost 3 bases and J lost 4 bases; the stretch between them is 10 bases long. CDR1 and CDR2, per the germline V gene, are SGHTA and FQGNSA. Sequenced here: CD4+ or CD8+ T cells sorted from blood, sampled in a trial of the OX40 agonist ivuxolimab. This chain is built from TRBV7-2 and TRBJ1-3, with the identity of the D gene unclear. This receptor was taken from an adult with an advanced solid tumor such as melanoma, head and neck, liver or kidney cancer. The CDR3 corresponds to CASSFFDAGNTIYF. The sequence in DNA is TGTGCCAGCAGCTTTTTCGATGCAGGAAACACCATATATTTT.